This TCR beta chain stems from a study of CD8+CD57+ T cells in acquired aplastic anemia. Whole-study context: Sorted CD4+ plus CD8+ cells gave DNA averaging approximately 2.9 ug. For CD4+ cells, healthy donors had an average of roughly 9.8 million reads.

This clonotype was detected only a few times. Its antigen is unidentified. A much larger clone lies a single base off, so this may be a read error. General observations from the study: Patients and controls had CD8+ Simpson's diversity values that were not significantly distinct. Patients and controls shared under 35 CD8+ CDR3 sequences, which appeared highly expressed in patients and within their immunodominant clones.

Genomic DNA served as template for TCR beta VDJ and CDR3 profiling. TCRdb itself ran the reads through MiXCR, one entry per CDR3 protein. The data contain about 180,000 distinct CDR3 sequences, just over 45% of them singletons. V shed 4 bases, J shed 7 bases, and the junction held 7 bases outside the gene matches. CDR1 SGHRS and CDR2 YFSETQ come from the germline V gene. This CDR3 has 13 amino acids. V and J are TRBV5-1 and TRBJ1-2; 7 bases are shared with TRBD1. The sequence derives from a human donor in good health. The sample was sorted CD4+, CD8+, or CD8+CD57+ T cells (not recorded which) from PBMCs. The CDR3 reads CASSETRGVGYTF. The CDR3 DNA reads TGCGCCAGCAGCGAAACCAGGGGGGTTGGCTACACCTTC.